A selection of T cell receptor beta chains follows, all from one sample in a study of cytomegalovirus exposure and HLA in healthy donors. Sequenced by immunoSEQ multiplex PCR; TCRdb stores in-frame clones only, minus some. The sample lists a few hundred thousand clones, about nine tenths occurring once. The sample comprised PBMCs. These receptors originate from a woman in her late teens or twenties in good health and CMV-seronegative. The CDR3 runs from the conserved cysteine through the conserved F or W. Fields, in order: D gene, J gene, V gene, CDR3 protein. D genes are given only for firm matches.

-	TRBJ1-1	TRBV25-1	CASSETGHPNTEAFF
TRBD2	TRBJ2-7	TRBV10-3	CAISERPAGAYEQYF
TRBD2	TRBJ2-1	TRBV28	CASSFRTSGRRNEQFF
TRBD1	TRBJ2-1	TRBV29-1	CSVLTGHIGEQFF
-	TRBJ2-5	TRBV14	CASSQVGGAETQYF
-	TRBJ2-2	TRBV27	CASSLTGNTGELFF
TRBD1	TRBJ1-1	TRBV5-1	CASSAWDRGRRTEAFF
TRBD2	TRBJ2-3	TRBV9	CASSVSASGWVRTDTQYF
TRBD2	TRBJ2-2	TRBV9	CASSTHSGRSTGELFF
TRBD2	TRBJ2-7	TRBV5-1	CASSPGLAGVHEQYF
-	TRBJ2-7	TRBV6-6	CASVSSYEQYF
TRBD2	TRBJ2-7	TRBV5-1	CASSLEVAGEEGYEQYF
TRBD1	TRBJ1-2	TRBV5-4	CASSPGQEVYGYTF
-	TRBJ2-7	TRBV18	CASSPVRGFDEQYF